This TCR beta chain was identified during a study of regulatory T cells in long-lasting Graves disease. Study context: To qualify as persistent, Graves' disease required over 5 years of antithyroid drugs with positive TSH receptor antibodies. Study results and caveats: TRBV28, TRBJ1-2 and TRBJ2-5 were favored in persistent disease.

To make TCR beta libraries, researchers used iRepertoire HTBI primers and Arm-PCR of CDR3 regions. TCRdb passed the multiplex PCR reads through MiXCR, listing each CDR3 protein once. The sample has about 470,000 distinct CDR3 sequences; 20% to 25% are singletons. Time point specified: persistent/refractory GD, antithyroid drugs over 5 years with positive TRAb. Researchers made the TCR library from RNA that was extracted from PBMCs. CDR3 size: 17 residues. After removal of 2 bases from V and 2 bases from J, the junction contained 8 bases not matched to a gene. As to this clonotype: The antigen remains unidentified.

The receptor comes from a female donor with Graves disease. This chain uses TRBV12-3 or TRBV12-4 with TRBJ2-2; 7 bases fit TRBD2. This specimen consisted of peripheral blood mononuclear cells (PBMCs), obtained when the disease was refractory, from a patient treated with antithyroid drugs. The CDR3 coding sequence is TGTGCCAGCAGTTTATCCTGGCTAGCGGCAAACACCGGGGAGCTGTTTTTT. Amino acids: CASSLSWLAANTGELFF.